Below are 15 T cell receptor beta chains sequenced from a single sample in a study of shared clonotypes between healthy human individuals. CD45RO negativity and positive selection for CCR7 defined naive CD8 cells, a population that excluded terminally differentiated effector memory CD45RA+ cells. The protocol was immunoSEQ multiplex PCR, while the TCRdb copy is restricted to in-frame clones and leaves out a portion. Here the sample spans approximately 1.9 million clones, 85% to 95% being singletons. The sample was naive CD8+ T cells from PBMCs. Receptor source: a man aged 18 to 30 in good health. Some clones in this sample may be carry-over from other donors' samples.

This clone occurred once. This CDR3 reads CASSAWTSSYEQYF. Written as DNA, the CDR3 is TGCGCCAGCAGCGCATGGACATCATCCTACGAGCAGTACTTC. The chain couples TRBV4-1 to TRBJ2-7, with D perhaps matching TRBD1 (5 bases). V gave up 5 bases and J gave up 1 base, with 12 bases separating them. The CDR3 consists of 14 residues. Germline lookup yields CDR1 MGHRA and CDR2 YSYEKL.

The CDR3 coding sequence is TGTGCCACCAGCAGAACTAGCGGGAGCAGAGAGACCCAGTACTTC. Translation gives CATSRTSGSRETQYF. The J gene is TRBJ2-5, the V gene TRBV15; 11 bases match TRBD2. The CDR3 runs to 15 residues. V was pared by 2 bases and J by 4 bases, with 3 bases of the junction left unmatched. Germline V gives CDR1 LNHNV, CDR2 YYDKDF (reference sequence).

This sequence joins TRBV7-2 and TRBJ1-2; weak D call: TRBD1 (5 bases). The V gene lost 7 bases and the J gene lost 0 bases, with 18 bases spanning the gap. This CDR3 spans 16 amino acids. The germline gives CDR1 SGHTA, CDR2 FQGNSA. As DNA, the CDR3 is TGTGCCAGCACCTCCGGTGGGGCAGGAGCTAACTATGGCTACACCTTC. It yields the protein CASTSGGAGANYGYTF.

In the case of this clone: This same CDR3 is encoded by further DNA sequences in the sample. The chain uses TRBV13 and TRBJ1-2; 7 nucleotides align to TRBD1. The CDR3 is 13 residues long. Trimming took 1 base from V and 4 from J; bases not matched to a gene: 0. Germline CDR1 PRHDT, CDR2 FYEKMQ (reference sequence). The CDR3 DNA reads TGTGCCAGCAGCTTAGCAGGGGGCTATGGCTACACCTTC. Its protein is CASSLAGGYGYTF.

A word on this clone: Different DNA sequences within this sample yield the same CDR3. The chain links TRBV9 to TRBJ2-7, with D perhaps being TRBD1 or TRBD2 (5 bases each). Germline CDR1 is SGDLS and CDR2 is YYNGEE. Trimming left V 2 bases short and J 0 bases short, with 12 bases between. CDR3 size: 15 residues. As DNA, the CDR3 is TGTGCCAGCAGCGTTTCCGGGACCCCCTCCTACGAGCAGTACTTC. Residues: CASSVSGTPSYEQYF.

Comment on this clone: This sample also contains other DNA sequences that code for the same CDR3. This chain connects TRBV7-9 to TRBJ1-2, with TRBD1 matching over 7 bases. J gave up 1 base and V 4 bases, and 3 bases lay outside the gene matches. The germline V gene encodes CDR1 SEHNR and CDR2 FQNEAQ (reference sequence). This CDR3 spans 14 amino acids. CDR3 amino acids: CASSSGQFNYGYTF. CDR3 in DNA: TGTGCCAGCAGCTCGGGACAGTTTAACTATGGCTACACCTTC.

The chain uses TRBV27 and TRBJ2-1; D gene unclear. V was trimmed by 11 bases and J by 12 bases, leaving 17 bases between them. Germline CDR1 and CDR2: MNHEY and SMNVEV (reference sequence). CDR3 size: 11 residues. In nucleotides, the CDR3 is TGTGCCTCAGCGTGGTTGGGCTTGCAGTTCTTC. Its translation: CASAWLGLQFF.

The J gene is TRBJ2-7, the V gene TRBV6-1; D uncertain. CDR3 size: 18 residues. The ends were cut back, 0 bases at V and 3 bases at J, with 21 bases in the middle. The germline V gene has CDR1 MNHNS and CDR2 SASEGT. The CDR3 loop is CASSEAPTYYVNVYEQYF. For the CDR3, the DNA is TGTGCCAGCAGTGAAGCCCCCACCTATTATGTTAATGTCTACGAGCAGTACTTC.

The chain employs TRBV9 and TRBJ2-3; TRBD1 matches 11 bases. Germline trimming cut 3 bases from V and 5 bases from J; bases unmatched to any gene: 5. This CDR3 contains 15 residues. Germline CDR1 reads SGDLS; CDR2 reads YYNGEE. The CDR3 region is CASSAGTGGIDTQYF. Written as DNA, the CDR3 is TGTGCCAGCAGCGCGGGGACAGGGGGGATAGATACGCAGTATTTT.

The chain is built from TRBV9 and TRBJ2-7, with 10 bases matching TRBD1. Losses at the gene ends were 4 bases for V and 6 bases for J; bases not matched to a gene: 7. Germline values: CDR1 SGDLS, CDR2 YYNGEE. CDR3 length: 14 residues. CDR3 in amino acids: CASSKTGGSIEQYF. The CDR3 DNA sequence: TGTGCCAGCAGCAAGACAGGGGGCTCAATCGAGCAGTACTTC.

The rearrangement links TRBV7-3 to TRBJ2-7; unclear D gene. The V gene lost 7 bases and the J gene lost 2 bases, with 15 bases spanning the gap. Germline V gene data show CDR1 as SGHTA and CDR2 as FQGTGA. This CDR3 is 14 amino acids long. The CDR3 DNA is TGTGCCAGCACCGACCTCAGAGGTCCCTACGAGCAGTACTTC. Protein: CASTDLRGPYEQYF.

The V call is TRBV7-3, the J call TRBJ2-3; no reliable D call. The CDR3 extends over 15 amino acids. Germline V CDR1 and CDR2: SGHTA, FQGTGA. V was trimmed by 2 bases and J by 0 bases, leaving 9 bases between them. The CDR3 spells CASSLWGLSTDTQYF. CDR3 DNA sequence: TGTGCCAGCAGCTTATGGGGTTTGAGCACAGATACGCAGTATTTT.

The genes are TRBV7-2 and TRBJ2-7, with TRBD2 as a possible D gene (5 bases). Trimming removed 3 bases from V and 2 bases from J, with 14 bases in between. Per germline, CDR1 SGHTA and CDR2 FQGNSA. The CDR3 contains 15 residues. The DNA of the CDR3 is TGTGCCAGCAGCTTCCGGCCCGGGGTCGCCTACGAGCAGTACTTC. Encoded protein: CASSFRPGVAYEQYF.

The chain is built from TRBV18 and TRBJ2-1, with TRBD2 identical over 12 bases. The CDR3 has 16 residues. Looked up from germline, CDR1 is KGHSH and CDR2 is LQKENI. The ends lost 3 bases at V and 5 bases at J; junction bases unmatched: 5. The CDR3 DNA reads TGTGCCAGCTCACCGACTAGCGGGAGAGCGCACAATGAGCAGTTCTTC. The encoded protein is CASSPTSGRAHNEQFF.

Regarding this clone: At the DNA level, this CDR3 is encoded by other sequences in the same sample as well. This sequence joins TRBV10-2 and TRBJ2-6, with D maybe TRBD2 (5 bases). The V gene's germline CDR1 is WSHSY and CDR2 SAAADI. The CDR3 is 13 amino acids. Trimming took off 9 bases at V and 1 base at J, with 7 bases between the two ends. The CDR3 protein is CASEGSGANVLTF. DNA for the CDR3: TGCGCCAGTGAGGGATCTGGGGCCAACGTCCTGACTTTC.